This T cell receptor (beta chain) was identified during a study of cytomegalovirus exposure and HLA in healthy donors. Study-level points and caveats: Earlier analysis yielded a pattern in which most TCR beta V segments were productive about 87% or about 30% of the time. Three chains linked to CMV were shown in vitro to be specific for CMV antigens.

Comment on this clone: Its target is unknown.

Primers included in the PCR were 60 Vbeta and 13 Jbeta primers. Here immunoSEQ multiplex PCR was the method, and the copy in TCRdb shows in-frame clones only, minus some. This table has around 69,000 clones, approximately 70% appearing once. V lost 4 bases and J 1 base, leaving 16 bases between the germline ends. The CDR3 covers 16 residues. Germline assignment: CDR1 SGHVS and CDR2 FQNEAQ. The receptor comes from a woman in her 50s in good health and CMV-seropositive. Specimen: PBMCs. V and J are TRBV7-8 and TRBJ1-2; no definite D call. This CDR3 is CASSSQRRRDNYGYTF. The CDR3 nucleotides are TGTGCCAGCAGCTCTCAACGAAGGCGGGATAACTATGGCTACACCTTC.